The present T cell receptor (beta chain) was sequenced within a study of T cell responses to AZD1222 COVID-19 vaccine. Profiling relied on immunoSEQ multiplex PCR, and the TCRdb table lists in-frame clones only, not all of them. The data contain 90,000 to 150,000 clones, approximately 90% of them singletons. Study findings and constraints: Nearly half of spike-specific TCRs reportedly target variant regions that are unmutated in the B.1.351 and B.1.1.7 variants.

As to this clone: Its target is unknown.

CDR1 and CDR2 from the germline V gene are LNHDA and SQIVND (reference sequence). The CDR3 is 17 residues long. Trimming cost V 5 bases and J 0 bases; bases outside gene matches: 9. The chain combines TRBV19 with TRBJ1-1; TRBD1 aligns across 10 bases. This clonotype was obtained from an adult in good health. The specimen comprised peripheral blood, sampled on day 0 of AZD1222 vaccination. CDR3 amino acids: CASSRTGGRHMNTEAFF. CDR3 nucleotide sequence: TGTGCCAGTAGTCGGACAGGGGGTCGACACATGAACACTGAAGCTTTCTTT.